These T cell receptor beta chains were read from a single sample in a study of blood T cell repertoires in COVID-19. Measured with immunoSEQ multiplex PCR; TCRdb has only the in-frame clones, and not every one. The sample lists a few hundred thousand clones, more than 65% occurring once. Sequenced: peripheral blood. All receptors derive from a woman aged 35 to 49 who had recovered from COVID-19. The CDR3 runs from the conserved cysteine through the conserved F or W. Where a row states a size, it is once, few, many or the class of an expanded clone; other rows omit it.

v_call	clone_size	j_call	cdr3_aa
TRBV10-1	NA	TRBJ1-2	CASSESGFNYGYTF
TRBV10-3	NA	TRBJ2-6	CASHHAQGAGGANVLTF
TRBV9	NA	TRBJ2-7	CASSVQDREVQYF
TRBV12-3/TRBV12-4	NA	TRBJ2-2	CASRQGNTGELFF
TRBV10-3	NA	TRBJ1-2	CAISRNRDSNYGYTF
TRBV6-5	NA	TRBJ1-2	CASSYNREAVGYTF
TRBV7-2	NA	TRBJ2-1	CASSLSPAAGGVAEQFF
TRBV12-3/TRBV12-4	NA	TRBJ2-3	CASSRRGDTQYF
TRBV10-2	once	TRBJ2-1	CAAHDGEDEQFF
TRBV3-1/TRBV3-2	NA	TRBJ2-7	CASSSGEEQYF
TRBV28	NA	TRBJ1-1	CASIPGQNTEAFF
TRBV19	NA	TRBJ2-1	CASSSSGSSYNEQFF
TRBV2	NA	TRBJ2-7	CASSLGNRGYEQYF
TRBV6-2/TRBV6-3	NA	TRBJ2-3	CASSYSASSAQYF
TRBV7-9	NA	TRBJ2-5	CASSLAGTVETQYF
TRBV4-3	NA	TRBJ1-2	CASSRDAGTGNYGYTF
TRBV5-1	NA	TRBJ2-3	CASSPRGIDTQYF
TRBV30	once	TRBJ1-2	CAWSENEGANYGYTF
TRBV7-2	NA	TRBJ2-3	CASSPDRWLAGTDTQYF
TRBV4-3	NA	TRBJ1-2	CASSQDSANYGYTF
TRBV28	NA	TRBJ2-5	CASSHRQGQETQYF
TRBV6-6	NA	TRBJ2-1	CASSSPGGWREQFF
TRBV2	NA	TRBJ1-1	CARGGATKATEAFF
TRBV6-6	NA	TRBJ1-2	CASSTGSGYTF
TRBV2	NA	TRBJ1-3	CASRWTGAIKQNTIYF
TRBV7-2	NA	TRBJ1-4	CASSLRVAGGNEKLFF
TRBV10-3	NA	TRBJ1-1	CAISESRGPEAFF